This T cell receptor (beta chain) was retrieved from a study of beta chain features in type 1 diabetes. Findings and limits, study-wide: The similarity of naive, central memory and Treg TCRB repertoires appeared greater among patients than among healthy donors. Possibly, sequencing cDNA over-represented cells that had high TCR expression levels.

CDR1 and CDR2 from the germline V gene are KGHSH and LQKENI. V was cut by 6 bases and J by 7 bases, with 18 bases left in between. This CDR3 has 15 amino acids. Reverse transcription of all isolated RNA meant that expressed TCRB transcripts were sequenced. Method: immunoSEQ multiplex PCR; TCRdb's copy keeps in-frame clones and lacks some. The sample has roughly 370,000 clones, approximately 15% seen once; the top ten hold roughly 0.038%. This clone was observed a few times. Its specificity is unknown. The chain employs TRBV18 and TRBJ1-4; the D gene is possibly TRBD1 (6 bases). This TCR was sampled from a man aged 25 to 45 in good health. Sequencing was done on a sample of naive CD4+ T cells from blood. The CDR3: CASSPPGTTGEKLFF. The CDR3 DNA follows: TGTGCCAGCTCGCCGCCCGGGACAACCGGTGAAAAACTGTTTTTT.